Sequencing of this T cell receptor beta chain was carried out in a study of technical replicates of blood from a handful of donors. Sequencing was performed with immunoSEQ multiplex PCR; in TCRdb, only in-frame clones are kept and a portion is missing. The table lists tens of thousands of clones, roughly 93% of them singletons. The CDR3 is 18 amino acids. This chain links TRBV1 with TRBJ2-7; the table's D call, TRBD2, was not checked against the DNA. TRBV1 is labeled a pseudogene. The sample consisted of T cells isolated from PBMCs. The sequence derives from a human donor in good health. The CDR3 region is CTSSRPRGCGGYSYEQYF. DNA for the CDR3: TGCACCAGCAGCCGCCCTCGAGGTTGCGGGGGGTACTCCTACGAGCAGTACTTC.